These 4 T cell receptor beta chains originate from one sample sequenced in a study of cytotoxic CD8 clonotypes in ibrutinib-treated CLL. Assay: immunoSEQ multiplex PCR; the TCRdb copy retains only in-frame clones and omits some. This sample has about 160,000 clones, with roughly 80% found just once. Here the sequenced sample was PBMCs, taken after 12 months of ibrutinib treatment. The receptors were sampled from a human donor with chronic lymphocytic leukemia.

The rearrangement links TRBV7-2 to TRBJ1-4; 9 bases match TRBD1. The germline V gene encodes CDR1 SGHTA and CDR2 FQGNSA. The CDR3 is 15 amino acids. V was clipped by 6 bases and J by 5 bases; unmatched bases: 7. The CDR3 protein is CASSQGDRVNEKLFF. CDR3 nucleotide sequence: TGTGCCAGCAGTCAAGGGGACAGGGTCAATGAAAAACTGTTTTTT.

The chain joins TRBV5-6 to TRBJ2-2, with 9 bases that match TRBD1. V shed 1 base and J 6 bases; nucleotides not matched to a gene: 1. The CDR3 spans 14 residues. Germline CDR1 is SGHDT and CDR2 is YYEEEE. CDR3 in DNA: TGTGCCAGCAGCTTGACAGGGGGCTCCGGGGAGCTGTTTTTT. Amino acid sequence: CASSLTGGSGELFF.

The chain combines TRBV18 with TRBJ2-3; D is unclear. The CDR3 covers 12 residues. Deletions cut 8 bases from V and 1 base from J, with 7 bases between. Germline values: CDR1 KGHSH, CDR2 LQKENI. DNA for the CDR3: TGTGCCAGCCGAGGACGCACAGATACGCAGTATTTT. This gives the protein CASRGRTDTQYF.

The gene calls are TRBV11-2 and TRBJ2-1, with 11 bases fitting TRBD2. The ends lost 3 bases at V and 7 bases at J; junction bases unmatched: 11. The V gene's germline CDR1 is SGHAT and CDR2 FQNNGV. This CDR3 spans 17 amino acids. CDR3 bases: TGTGCCAGCAGCTTCCCTACCGGGACTAGCGGAGCAAATGAGCAGTTCTTC. The encoded protein is CASSFPTGTSGANEQFF.